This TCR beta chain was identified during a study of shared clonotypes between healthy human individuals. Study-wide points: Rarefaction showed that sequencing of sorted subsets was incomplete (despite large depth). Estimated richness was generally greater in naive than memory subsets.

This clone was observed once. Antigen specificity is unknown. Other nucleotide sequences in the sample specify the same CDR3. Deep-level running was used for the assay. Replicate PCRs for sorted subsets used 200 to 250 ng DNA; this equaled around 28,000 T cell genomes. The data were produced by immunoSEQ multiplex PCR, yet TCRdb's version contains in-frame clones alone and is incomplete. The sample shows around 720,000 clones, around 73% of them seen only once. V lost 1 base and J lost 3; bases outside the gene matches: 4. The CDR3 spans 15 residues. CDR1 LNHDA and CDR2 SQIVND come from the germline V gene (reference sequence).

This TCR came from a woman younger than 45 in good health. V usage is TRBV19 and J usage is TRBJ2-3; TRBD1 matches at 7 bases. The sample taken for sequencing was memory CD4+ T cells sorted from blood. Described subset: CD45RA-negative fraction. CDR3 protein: CASSIGTGATDTQYF. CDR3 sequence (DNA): TGTGCCAGTAGTATAGGAACAGGGGCAACAGATACGCAGTATTTT.